Ten or more counts support the clone carrying this T cell receptor (beta chain). The target antigen is unknown. The sample originates from a study of T cells in Graves' hyperthyroidism and ophthalmopathy. The CDR3 is 15 amino acids. Germline V gene sequence: CDR1 SQVTM, CDR2 ANQGSEA. Unmatched junction bases numbered 12, after V lost 7 bases and J lost 4 bases. Regarding the study as a whole: Blood also carried most thyroid clonotypes expanded above 0.001. It was a median around 6 months before onset that the model predicted ophthalmopathy.

TCR beta CDR3 regions were amplified from RNA transcripts. The HTBI set primed first-round TCR CDR3 RT-PCR. In TCRdb, the multiplex PCR reads were re-called with MiXCR into one record per CDR3 protein. This table has 800,000 or so distinct CDR3 sequences, around 39% appearing once. The clonotype was recovered from a man aged 18 to 29 with Graves' hyperthyroidism. Sequenced material: blood. The chain has TRBV29-1 and TRBJ1-4; TRBD1 matches at 7 bases. In DNA form, the CDR3 reads TGCAGCGCTGGGAGGGGGCGGAACGATAATGAAAAACTGTTTTTT. This codes for CSAGRGRNDNEKLFF.